The 10 T cell receptor beta chains given below trace back to one sample, sequenced in a study of OX40 agonist ivuxolimab in advanced cancers. TCRdb's table, derived via immunoSEQ multiplex PCR, lists solely in-frame clones and lacks some. This sample carries more than 40,000 clones, about 91% of them seen once, and the ten largest clones take approximately 5%. The sample was CD4+ or CD8+ T cells sorted from blood, taken in a trial of the OX40 agonist ivuxolimab. The receptors were sampled from an adult with an advanced solid tumor such as melanoma, head and neck, liver or kidney cancer.

Of note for this clone: A junction boundary mismatches the germline segment, possibly from a read error. The V call is TRBV5-4, the J call TRBJ2-7; 10 bases are a match to TRBD2. CDR1 and CDR2 (germline): SGHNT, YYREEE (reference sequence). The CDR3 is 17 residues long. In DNA form, the CDR3 reads TGCGCCAGCAGCCAAGAATGGGGAACTAGCGGGATGGAAGAGCAGTACTTC. The encoded protein is CASSQEWGTSGMEEQYF.

The chain uses TRBV4-3 and TRBJ1-1; tentative D call: TRBD1 (6 bases). CDR3 length equals 13 residues. The V end lost 0 bases, the J end lost 10 bases, and 12 bases lay between the germline ends. Germline loops: CDR1 LGHNA, CDR2 YSLEER. CDR3 loop: CASSQDGTQGAFF. As DNA, the CDR3 is TGCGCCAGCAGCCAAGACGGGACACAGGGAGCTTTCTTT.

The V call is TRBV7-3, the J call TRBJ2-1, with D possibly being TRBD1 or TRBD2 (5 bases each). V lost 5 bases and J lost 4, with 15 bases in between. The CDR3 loop spans 15 amino acids. CDR1 is SGHTA and CDR2 is FQGTGA in the germline V gene. CDR3 protein: CASSIIHGAYNEQFF. Here the CDR3 DNA reads TGTGCCAGCAGCATAATCCACGGGGCGTACAATGAGCAGTTCTTC.

The CDR3 reads CASSLQGTGELFF. DNA for the CDR3: TGTGCCAGCAGTCTACAGGGAACCGGGGAGCTGTTTTTT. V is TRBV6-6 and J is TRBJ2-2, with a weak D call TRBD1 (6 bases). The length of the CDR3 is 13 residues. Germline V gene lookup returns CDR1 MNHNY and CDR2 SVGAGI (reference sequence). The V gene lost 5 bases and the J gene lost 5 bases, with 9 bases spanning the gap.

The J gene is TRBJ2-1, the V gene TRBV12-5, with a tentative D call TRBD1 (6 bases). V shed 6 bases and J shed 2 bases, with 8 bases lying between them. The CDR3 runs 13 residues. Germline V gene lookup returns CDR1 LGHNT and CDR2 FRNRAP. CDR3 DNA sequence: TGTGCTAGTGGGGGGACAACCTACAATGAGCAGTTCTTC. It encodes CASGGTTYNEQFF.

This rearrangement joins TRBV6-6 to TRBJ2-5; no clear D gene. The DNA matches TRBJ2-7 better at its end, which makes the J call doubtful. CDR1 MNHNY and CDR2 SVGAGI come from the germline V gene (reference sequence). The CDR3 has 12 residues. CDR3 DNA: TGTGCCAGCAGTTACTCGGGTCACGAGCAGTACTTC. Protein product: CASSYSGHEQYF.

The CDR3 DNA follows: TGTGCCAGCAGCCCTGGGACAGGGGGGTTTGGGGCCAACGTCCTGACTTTC. It is translated as CASSPGTGGFGANVLTF. The V gene is TRBV7-9, the J gene TRBJ2-6, with TRBD1 identical over 11 bases. The CDR3 sequence is 17 residues long. The V and J ends lost 5 bases and 3 bases, in that order; junction bases with no gene match: 6. Looked up from germline, CDR1 is SEHNR and CDR2 is FQNEAQ (reference sequence).

V is TRBV29-1 and J is TRBJ1-2, with 10 nucleotides matching TRBD1. Trimming cost V 5 bases and J 7 bases; bases outside gene matches: 10. The CDR3 is made up of 14 amino acids. Germline-derived CDR1 and CDR2 are SQVTM and ANQGSEA. CDR3 protein: CSVFKPGTGVGYTF. The CDR3 region has the DNA TGCAGCGTTTTTAAGCCGGGGACAGGGGTTGGCTACACCTTC. Full variable domain (outside the CDR3, taken from reference TRBV29-1 and TRBJ1-2): SAVISQKPSRDICQRGTSLTIQCQVDSQVTMMFWYRQQPGQSLTLIATANQGSEATYESGFVIDKFPISRPNLTFSTLTVSNMSPEDSSIYLCSVFKPGTGVGYTFGSGTRLTVV.

This chain connects TRBV5-1 to TRBJ2-1, with D perhaps TRBD1 or TRBD2 (5 bases each). Germline CDR1 SGHRS, CDR2 YFSETQ. CDR3 length: 13 residues. V lost 1 base to trimming and J lost 7 bases, with 9 bases between them. CDR3 DNA sequence: TGCGCCAGCAGCTTGTCCAGGGAGAATGAGCAGTTCTTC. Residues: CASSLSRENEQFF.

V gene TRBV5-4 combines with J gene TRBJ2-7, with 7 bases aligning to TRBD1. V shed 4 bases and J 0 bases; nucleotides not matched to a gene: 7. This CDR3 region has 15 residues. Germline CDR1 and CDR2: SGHNT and YYREEE (reference sequence). The CDR3 DNA reads TGTGCCAGCAGCCGAGACAGGGAATTCTCCTACGAGCAGTACTTC. Translation gives CASSRDREFSYEQYF.